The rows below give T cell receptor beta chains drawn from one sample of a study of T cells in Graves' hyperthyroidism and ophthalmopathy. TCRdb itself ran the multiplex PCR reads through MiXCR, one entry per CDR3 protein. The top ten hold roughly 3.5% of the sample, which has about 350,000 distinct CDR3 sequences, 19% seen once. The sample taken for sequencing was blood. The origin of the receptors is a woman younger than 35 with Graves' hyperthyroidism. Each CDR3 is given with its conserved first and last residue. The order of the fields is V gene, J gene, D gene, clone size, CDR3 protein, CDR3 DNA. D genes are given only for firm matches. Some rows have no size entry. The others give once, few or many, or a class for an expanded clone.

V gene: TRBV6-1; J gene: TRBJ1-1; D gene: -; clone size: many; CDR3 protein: CASSVRRERFGSNTEAFF; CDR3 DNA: TGTGCCAGCAGTGTTAGAAGAGAGCGGTTTGGGTCGAACACTGAAGCTTTCTTT
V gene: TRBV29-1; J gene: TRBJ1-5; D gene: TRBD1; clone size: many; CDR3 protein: CSVEGRTGGPQHF; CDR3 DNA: TGCAGCGTTGAAGGTCGGACAGGGGGGCCCCAGCATTTT
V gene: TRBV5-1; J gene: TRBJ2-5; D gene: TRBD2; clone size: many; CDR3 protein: CASSLSPAGVEETQYF; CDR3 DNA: TGCGCCAGCAGCTTGTCTCCCGCGGGGGTGGAAGAGACCCAGTACTTC
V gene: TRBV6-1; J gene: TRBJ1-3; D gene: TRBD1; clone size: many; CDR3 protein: CASRAGTGDRNTIYF; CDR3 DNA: TGTGCCAGCAGAGCCGGGACAGGGGACAGAAACACCATATATTTT
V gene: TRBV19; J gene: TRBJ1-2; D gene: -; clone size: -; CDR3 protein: CASSIGETYGYTF; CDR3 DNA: TGTGCCAGTAGTATCGGGGAGACCTATGGCTACACCTTC
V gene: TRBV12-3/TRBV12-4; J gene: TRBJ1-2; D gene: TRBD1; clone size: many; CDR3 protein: CASSDRGGNYGYTF; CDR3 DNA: TGTGCCAGCAGTGACAGGGGGGGTAACTATGGCTACACCTTC
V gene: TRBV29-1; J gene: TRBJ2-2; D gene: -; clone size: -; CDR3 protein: CSVGTVLTGELCF; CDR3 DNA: TGCAGCGTTGGGACAGTCCTCACCGGGGAGCTGTGTTTT
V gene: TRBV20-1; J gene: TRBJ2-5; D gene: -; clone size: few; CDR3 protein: CSARDLGMVQGPSQTQYF; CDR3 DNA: TGCAGTGCTAGAGATCTCGGTATGGTGCAGGGCCCCTCGCAGACCCAGTACTTC
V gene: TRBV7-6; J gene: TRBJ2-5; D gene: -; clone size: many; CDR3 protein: CASSVELQPQETQYF; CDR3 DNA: TGTGCCAGCAGCGTGGAATTACAGCCCCAAGAGACCCAGTACTTC
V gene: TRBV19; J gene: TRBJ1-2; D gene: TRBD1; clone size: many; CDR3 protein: CASSTFAGTGISYGYTF; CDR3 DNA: TGTGCCAGTAGTACCTTCGCCGGGACAGGGATCAGCTATGGCTACACCTTC
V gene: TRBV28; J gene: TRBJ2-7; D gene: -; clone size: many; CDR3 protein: CASSLGLGFPLSSYEQYF; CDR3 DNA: TGTGCCAGCAGTTTAGGCCTAGGATTCCCCCTCAGCTCCTACGAGCAGTACTTC
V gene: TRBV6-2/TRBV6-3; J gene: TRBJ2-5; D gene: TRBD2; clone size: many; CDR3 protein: CASSLGSGIVQETQYF; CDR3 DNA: TGTGCCAGCAGTTTGGGGAGCGGGATCGTTCAAGAGACCCAGTACTTC
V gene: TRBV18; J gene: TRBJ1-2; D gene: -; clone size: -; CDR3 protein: CASSPVRGLKIPNYGYTF; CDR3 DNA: TGTGCCAGCTCACCAGTTAGGGGCCTCAAAATTCCTAACTATGGCTACACCTTC
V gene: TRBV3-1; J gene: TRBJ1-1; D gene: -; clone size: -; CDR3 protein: CASSLRGRRGTEAFF; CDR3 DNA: TGTGCCAGCAGCTTAAGAGGGAGAAGGGGCACTGAAGCTTTCTTT
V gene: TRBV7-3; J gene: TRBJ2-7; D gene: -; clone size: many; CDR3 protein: CASSLGKQRGYEQYF; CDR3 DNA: TGTGCCAGCAGCTTAGGCAAACAAAGGGGTTACGAGCAGTACTTC
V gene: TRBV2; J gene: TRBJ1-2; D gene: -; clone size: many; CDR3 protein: CASSAWTSLTGYTF; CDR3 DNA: TGTGCCAGCAGCGCCTGGACCTCCTTAACCGGCTACACCTTC
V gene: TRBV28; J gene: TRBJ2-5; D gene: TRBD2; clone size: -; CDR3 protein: CASSLGGVGEETQYF; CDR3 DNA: TGTGCCAGCAGTTTAGGGGGGGTCGGAGAAGAGACCCAGTACTTC
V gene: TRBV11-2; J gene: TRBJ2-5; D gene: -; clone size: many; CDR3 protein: CASSQRTEETQYF; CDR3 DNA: TGTGCCAGCAGCCAGCGGACCGAAGAGACCCAGTACTTC
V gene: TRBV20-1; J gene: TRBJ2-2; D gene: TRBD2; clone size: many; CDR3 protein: CSATKASGGASGELFF; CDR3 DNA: TGCAGTGCTACCAAAGCTAGCGGGGGGGCATCCGGGGAGCTGTTTTTT
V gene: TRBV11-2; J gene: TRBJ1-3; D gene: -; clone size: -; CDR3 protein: CASSSYRDLSGNTIYF; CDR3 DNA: TGTGCCAGCAGCTCTTACAGGGACCTCTCTGGAAACACCATATATTTT
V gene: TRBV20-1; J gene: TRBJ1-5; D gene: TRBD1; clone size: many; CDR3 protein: CSAPPRGTGSHQPQHF; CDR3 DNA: TGCAGTGCTCCCCCGAGGGGGACAGGGTCGCATCAGCCCCAGCATTTT
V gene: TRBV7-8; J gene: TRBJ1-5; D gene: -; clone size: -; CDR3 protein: CVSSSDGDSNQPQHF; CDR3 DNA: TGTGTCAGCAGCTCTGACGGTGATAGCAATCAGCCCCAGCATTTT
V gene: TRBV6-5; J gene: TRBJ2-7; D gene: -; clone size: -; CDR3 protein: CASSSPPWYEQYF; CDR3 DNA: TGTGCCAGCAGTTCTCCTCCTTGGTACGAGCAGTACTTC
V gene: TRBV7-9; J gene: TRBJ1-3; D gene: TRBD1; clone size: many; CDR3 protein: CASSSDRGGNTIYF; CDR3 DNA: TGTGCCAGCAGCTCGGACAGGGGAGGAAACACCATATATTTT
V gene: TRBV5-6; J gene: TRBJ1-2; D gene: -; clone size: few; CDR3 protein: CASCRADLYGYTF; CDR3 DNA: TGTGCCAGCTGCCGGGCAGACCTCTATGGCTACACCTTC
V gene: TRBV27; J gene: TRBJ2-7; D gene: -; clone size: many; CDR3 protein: CASNGAEIYEQYF; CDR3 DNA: TGTGCCAGCAATGGAGCAGAGATATACGAGCAGTACTTC
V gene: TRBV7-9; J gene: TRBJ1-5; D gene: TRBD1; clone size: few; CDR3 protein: CATGNRGSNQPQHF; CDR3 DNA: TGTGCCACCGGGAACAGGGGTAGCAATCAGCCCCAGCATTTT
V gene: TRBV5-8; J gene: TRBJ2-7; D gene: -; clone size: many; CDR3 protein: CASSDGPSSYEQYF; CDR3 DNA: TGTGCCAGCAGCGACGGCCCATCCTCCTACGAGCAGTACTTC
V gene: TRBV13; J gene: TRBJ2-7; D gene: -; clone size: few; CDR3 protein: CASSFKGFYEQYF; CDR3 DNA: TGTGCCAGCAGCTTTAAGGGATTCTACGAGCAGTACTTC
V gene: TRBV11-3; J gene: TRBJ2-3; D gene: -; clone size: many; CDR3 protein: CASSFGLALYTDTQYF; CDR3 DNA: TGTGCCAGCAGCTTCGGCCTAGCTCTTTACACAGATACGCAGTATTTT
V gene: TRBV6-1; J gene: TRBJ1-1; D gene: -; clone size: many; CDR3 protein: CASTKDTLNTEAFF; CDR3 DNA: TGTGCCAGCACTAAGGACACCCTGAACACTGAAGCTTTCTTT
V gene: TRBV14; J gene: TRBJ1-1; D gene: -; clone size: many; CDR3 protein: CASSQEFRNTEAFF; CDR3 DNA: TGTGCCAGCAGCCAAGAATTTCGGAACACTGAAGCTTTCTTT
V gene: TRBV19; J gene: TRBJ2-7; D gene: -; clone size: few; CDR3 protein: CASSMEVGGNEQYF; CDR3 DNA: TGTGCCAGTAGTATGGAGGTCGGGGGAAACGAGCAGTACTTC
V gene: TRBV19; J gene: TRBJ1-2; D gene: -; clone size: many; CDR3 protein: CASSVQVNYGYTF; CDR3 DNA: TGTGCCAGTAGTGTACAGGTTAACTATGGCTACACCTTC
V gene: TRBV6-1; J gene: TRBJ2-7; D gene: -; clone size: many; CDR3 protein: CASFEQGRTSSEQYF; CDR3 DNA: TGTGCCAGTTTTGAGCAAGGCAGGACTTCATCCGAGCAGTACTTC
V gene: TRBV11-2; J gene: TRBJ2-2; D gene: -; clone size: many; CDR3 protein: CASSDGGELFF; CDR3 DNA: TGTGCCAGCTCGGATGGCGGGGAGCTGTTTTTT
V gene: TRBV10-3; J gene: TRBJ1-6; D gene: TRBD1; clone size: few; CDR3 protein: CAIRGQGAHSPLHF; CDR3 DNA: TGTGCCATCAGAGGACAGGGGGCGCATTCACCCCTCCACTTT
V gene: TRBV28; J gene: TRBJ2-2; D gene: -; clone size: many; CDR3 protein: CASSFLRLNTGELFF; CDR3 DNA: TGTGCCAGCAGTTTCCTTAGATTGAACACCGGGGAGCTGTTTTTT
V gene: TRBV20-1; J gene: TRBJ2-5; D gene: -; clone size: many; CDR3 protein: CSARDWETQYF; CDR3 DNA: TGCAGTGCGAGGGACTGGGAGACCCAGTACTTC
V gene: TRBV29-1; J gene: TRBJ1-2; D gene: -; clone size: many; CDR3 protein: CSVETSGEYYGYTF; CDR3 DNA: TGCAGCGTCGAGACCTCAGGGGAGTACTATGGCTACACCTTC
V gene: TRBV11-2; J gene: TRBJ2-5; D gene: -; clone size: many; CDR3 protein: CASSLDLAYQETQYF; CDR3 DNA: TGTGCCAGCAGCTTAGATCTCGCGTACCAAGAGACCCAGTACTTC
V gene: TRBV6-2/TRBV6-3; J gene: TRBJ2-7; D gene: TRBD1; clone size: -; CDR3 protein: CASSPPGTDYEQYF; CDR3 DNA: TGTGCCAGCAGTCCTCCCGGGACAGACTACGAGCAGTACTTC
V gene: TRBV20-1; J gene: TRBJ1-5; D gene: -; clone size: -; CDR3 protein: CSTSQGERSVSNQPQHF; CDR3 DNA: TGCAGTACTAGCCAGGGAGAGCGGTCTGTTAGCAATCAGCCCCAGCATTTT
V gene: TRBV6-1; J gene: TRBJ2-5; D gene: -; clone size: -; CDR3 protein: CASTEGRYQETQYF; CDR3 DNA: TGTGCCAGCACCGAAGGGAGATATCAAGAGACCCAGTACTTC
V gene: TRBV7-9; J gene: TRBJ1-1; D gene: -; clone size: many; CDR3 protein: CASLPSGDFYTEAFF; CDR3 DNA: TGTGCCAGCTTACCCTCCGGGGACTTCTACACTGAAGCTTTCTTT
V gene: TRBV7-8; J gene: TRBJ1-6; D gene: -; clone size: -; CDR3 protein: CASSLHSSRLNYNSPLHF; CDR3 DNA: TGTGCCAGCAGCCTGCATAGCTCGAGGTTAAACTATAATTCACCCCTCCACTTT
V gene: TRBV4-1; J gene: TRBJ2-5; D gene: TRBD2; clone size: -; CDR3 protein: CASRLIAGGKETQYF; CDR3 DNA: TGCGCCAGCAGGCTAATAGCGGGGGGAAAAGAGACCCAGTACTTC
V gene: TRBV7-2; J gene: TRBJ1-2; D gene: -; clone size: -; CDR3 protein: CASSPPRHYGYTF; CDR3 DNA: TGTGCCAGCAGCCCCCCCCGTCACTATGGCTACACCTTC
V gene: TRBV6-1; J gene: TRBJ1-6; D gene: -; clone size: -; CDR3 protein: CASREGVGSPLHF; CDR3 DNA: TGTGCCAGCCGGGAGGGGGTAGGTTCACCCCTCCACTTT
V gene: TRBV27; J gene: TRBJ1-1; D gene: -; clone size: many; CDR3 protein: CASSFRTGDTEAFF; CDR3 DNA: TGTGCCAGCAGTTTCCGTACGGGGGACACTGAAGCTTTCTTT
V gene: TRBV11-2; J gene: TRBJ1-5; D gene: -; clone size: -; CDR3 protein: CASSPSRVCSGQPQHF; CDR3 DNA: TGTGCCAGCAGTCCATCGAGGGTGTGCTCAGGTCAGCCCCAGCATTTT
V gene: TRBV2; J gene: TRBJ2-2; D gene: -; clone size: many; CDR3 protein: CASSDGAGELFF; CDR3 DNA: TGTGCCAGCAGTGACGGGGCCGGGGAGCTGTTTTTT
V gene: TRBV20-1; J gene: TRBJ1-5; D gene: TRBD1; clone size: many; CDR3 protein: CSAEGQGNQPQHF; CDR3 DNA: TGCAGTGCCGAAGGACAGGGGAATCAGCCCCAGCATTTT
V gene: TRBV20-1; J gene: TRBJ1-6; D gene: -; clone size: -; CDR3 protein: CSARDPGSQGSPLHF; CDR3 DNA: TGCAGTGCTAGAGATCCGGGGTCCCAGGGATCACCCCTCCACTTT
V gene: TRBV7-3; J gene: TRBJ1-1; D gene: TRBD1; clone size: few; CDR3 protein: CASSCGTAPEAFF; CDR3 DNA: TGTGCCAGCAGCTGTGGGACAGCACCCGAAGCTTTCTTT